The 27 T cell receptor beta chains below come from one sample, sequenced in a study of monozygotic twins with inflammatory bowel disease. Reprocessing the 5' RACE reads, TCRdb reports a single entry for every CDR3 protein and omits DNA. Its table lists around 190,000 distinct CDR3 sequences. What was sequenced was blood. These receptors were collected from a human donor with ulcerative colitis or Crohn's disease, or a healthy co-twin of an affected twin (not recorded which).

V usage is TRBV7-3 and J usage is TRBJ2-1. The V gene's germline CDR1 is SGHTA and CDR2 FQGTGA. This CDR3 comprises 15 residues. The CDR3 sequence is CASSSDGSSYNEQFF.

The chain employs TRBV27 and TRBJ1-6; checking the TCRdb D call of TRBD1 is not possible without DNA. Per germline, CDR1 MNHEY and CDR2 SMNVEV (reference sequence). CDR3 length: 14 amino acids. CDR3 residues: CASSFGQPNSPLHF.

CDR3 protein: CSARVTGDQPQHF. The chain links TRBV20-1 to TRBJ1-5; the TCRdb D gene call, TRBD1, has no DNA to confirm it. This CDR3 spans 13 amino acids. CDR1 is DFQATT and CDR2 is SNEGSKA in the germline V gene (reference sequence).

This CDR3 reads CASSLRGNAYEQYF. The chain combines TRBV7-6 with TRBJ2-7; TCRdb's D call, TRBD2, is unchecked because there is no DNA. This CDR3 has 14 amino acids. Germline CDR1 SGHVS, CDR2 FNYEAQ.

The rearrangement joins TRBV2 to TRBJ2-2. This CDR3 has 13 residues. Per germline, CDR1 SNHLY and CDR2 FYNNEI. CDR3 protein: CASSEEWSGELFF.

The rearrangement joins TRBV12-3 or TRBV12-4 to TRBJ1-5; checking the TCRdb D call of TRBD1 is not possible without DNA. The CDR3 has 16 amino acids. The CDR3 here is CASSLGRGLPNQPQHF.

The J gene is TRBJ2-7, the V gene TRBV6-1; the TCRdb D gene call, TRBD1, has no DNA to confirm it. The CDR3 spans 14 residues. CDR1 is MNHNS and CDR2 is SASEGT in the germline V gene. The CDR3 is CASSAYMTAYEQYF.

The chain joins TRBV9 to TRBJ2-1; TCRdb's D call, TRBD2, is unchecked because there is no DNA. The CDR3 has 14 amino acids. The germline CDR1 and CDR2 sequences are SGDLS and YYNGEE. This CDR3 is CASSMISRDSEQFF.

V usage is TRBV27 and J usage is TRBJ1-5; without DNA, the TCRdb call of TRBD1 cannot be checked. Germline V gene lookup returns CDR1 MNHEY and CDR2 SMNVEV (reference sequence). The CDR3 has 17 residues. CDR3: CASSSTGSHFSNQPQHF.

The V and J genes are TRBV4-2 and TRBJ1-5; without DNA, the TCRdb call of TRBD1 cannot be checked. This CDR3 contains 14 residues. Germline V gene lookup returns CDR1 LGHNA and CDR2 YNFKEQ. CDR3 amino acids: CASSQPGRDQPQHF.

The chain couples TRBV20-1 to TRBJ2-3; TCRdb picks TRBD1, but there is no DNA to check that call. CDR3 length: 14 amino acids. Germline CDR1 DFQATT, CDR2 SNEGSKA (reference sequence). This CDR3 is CSAGRGGGADTQYF.

This rearrangement joins TRBV12-3 or TRBV12-4 to TRBJ1-5. The CDR3 extends over 15 amino acids. CDR3: CASSPIRGSNQPQHF.

The chain carries TRBV18 and TRBJ2-7; TCRdb names TRBD2, which stays unverified in the absence of DNA. Germline loops: CDR1 KGHSH, CDR2 LQKENI. This CDR3 region has 15 residues. CDR3 in amino acids: CASSPFGGQRSEQYF.

The gene calls are TRBV18 and TRBJ2-7; TCRdb outputs TRBD1, but without DNA this stays unchecked. The CDR3 runs 15 residues. Germline CDR1 reads KGHSH; CDR2 reads LQKENI. The CDR3 protein is CASSPPGTGGSEQYF.

The rearrangement uses TRBV20-1 and TRBJ2-6. CDR3 length equals 14 residues. Germline CDR1 DFQATT, CDR2 SNEGSKA (reference sequence). The CDR3 loop is CSASRTPGANVLTF.

The gene calls are TRBV6-1 and TRBJ2-1. Germline V lookup: CDR1 MNHNS, CDR2 SASEGT. The CDR3 totals 15 residues. The CDR3 protein is CASSRTELSYNEQFF.

CDR3 loop: CATRDSQETQYF. The chain has TRBV12-3 or TRBV12-4 and TRBJ2-5; TCRdb returns TRBD2, unconfirmable since there is no DNA. This CDR3 contains 12 residues.

The chain carries TRBV7-3 and TRBJ2-5; TCRdb's assignment of TRBD2 cannot be checked, as there is no DNA. Germline V gene data show CDR1 as SGHTA and CDR2 as FQGTGA. CDR3 length: 15 amino acids. CDR3: CASSPGGALQETQYF. The entire variable domain, with the rest obtained from reference TRBV7-3 and TRBJ2-5, is as follows: GAGVSQTPSNKVTEKGKYVELRCDPISGHTALYWYRQSLGQGPEFLIYFQGTGAADDSGLPNDRFFAVRPEGSVSTLKIQRTERGDSAVYLCASSPGGALQETQYFGPGTRLLVL.

V usage is TRBV6-5 and J usage is TRBJ1-2. Germline V gene data show CDR1 as MNHEY and CDR2 as SVGAGI. This CDR3 has 13 residues. The CDR3 sequence is CASILADRAGYTF.

Here the CDR3 reads CASAADRSIGYTF. V and J are TRBV2 and TRBJ1-2; checking the TCRdb D call of TRBD1 is not possible without DNA. The germline V gene has CDR1 SNHLY and CDR2 FYNNEI. The CDR3 consists of 13 residues.

The V call is TRBV28, the J call TRBJ1-2. This CDR3 spans 13 amino acids. Germline V CDR1 and CDR2: MDHEN, SYDVKM. The CDR3 region is CASSIDGPYGYTF.

This chain links TRBV29-1 with TRBJ2-3; there is no DNA to check the TCRdb D call of TRBD1. Germline CDR1 reads SQVTM; CDR2 reads ANQGSEA. The CDR3 runs 14 residues. This chain's CDR3 is CSVGIQGATDTQYF.

The rearrangement joins TRBV5-4 to TRBJ2-1; TCRdb outputs TRBD1, but without DNA this stays unchecked. Germline loops: CDR1 SGHNT, CDR2 YYREEE (reference sequence). The CDR3 consists of 17 residues. CDR3 loop: CASSLEWAGGPYNEQFF.

The chain uses TRBV20-1 and TRBJ2-4; TCRdb returns TRBD2, unconfirmable since there is no DNA. Germline CDR1 is DFQATT and CDR2 is SNEGSKA (reference sequence). The CDR3 covers 16 residues. CDR3 sequence reads: CSARDRLAGGPYIQYF.

The gene calls are TRBV7-9 and TRBJ2-3; TCRdb's assignment of TRBD1 cannot be checked, as there is no DNA. This CDR3 region has 16 residues. Germline-derived CDR1 and CDR2 are SEHNR and FQNEAQ (reference sequence). CDR3 sequence reads: CASSTRRDSRTDTQYF.

This sequence joins TRBV5-1 and TRBJ2-1; TCRdb outputs TRBD2, but without DNA this stays unchecked. CDR1 is SGHRS and CDR2 is YFSETQ in the germline V gene. CDR3 length: 14 amino acids. The CDR3 protein is CASSLSGTFNEQFF. Using reference TRBV5-1 and TRBJ2-1 for the parts outside the CDR3, the full variable domain is KAGVTQTPRYLIKTRGQQVTLSCSPISGHRSVSWYQQTPGQGLQFLFEYFSETQRNKGNFPGRFSGRQFSNSRSEMNVSTLELGDSALYLCASSLSGTFNEQFFGPGTRLTVL.

The chain joins TRBV7-9 to TRBJ1-4; TCRdb returns TRBD1, unconfirmable since there is no DNA. CDR1 SEHNR and CDR2 FQNEAQ come from the germline V gene (reference sequence). The CDR3 covers 15 residues. The CDR3 is CASSLLGDRSEKLFF. Together with reference TRBV7-9 and TRBJ1-4, the CDR3 gives the full variable domain: DTGVSQNPRHKITKRGQNVTFRCDPISEHNRLYWYRQTLGQGPEFLTYFQNEAQLEKSRLLSDRFSAERPKGSFSTLEIQRTEQGDSAMYLCASSLLGDRSEKLFFGSGTQLSVL.